This T cell receptor (beta chain) was captured by sequencing in a study of blood T cell repertoires in COVID-19. Across the whole study: Whether acute or convalescent, the COVID-19 samples came from the United States, Italy and Spain.

This clone was seen a single time. In the authors' workflow: Using reference gene primer amplification, nucleated cell counts were estimated. TCRdb's copy holds only in-frame clones and misses some; the assay was immunoSEQ multiplex PCR. The V and J calls and the clone size are those of that table, but D and trimming were determined from the DNA. The sample has about 400,000 clones, roughly 88% seen once; the top ten hold more than 0.9%. The CDR3 length is 14 residues. With 4 bases removed from V and 0 bases from J, the gap between germline ends came to 9 bases. Germline V CDR1 and CDR2: SGDLS, YYNGEE. Clinical histories supplied by participants themselves formed the basis of cohort assignment.

The receptor was isolated from a woman in her twenties or thirties with acute COVID-19. The sample consisted of PBMCs or T cells enriched from blood (not recorded which). The rearrangement links TRBV9 to TRBJ2-3; TRBD1 might be the D (6 bases). In DNA form, the CDR3 reads TGTGCCAGCAGCATAAGGGGGAGCACAGATACGCAGTATTTT. It codes for CASSIRGSTDTQYF.